These T cell receptor beta chains were read from a single sample in a study of CD4+ T cells in melanoma. Produced via immunoSEQ multiplex PCR; TCRdb's table is partial and in-frame only. The data hold about 11,000 clones, with 55% to 75% observed a single time. Material for sequencing was cells from a culture (not recorded whether cultured in vitro). The receptor set was obtained from a human donor with melanoma. CDR3s include the opening cysteine and the closing phenylalanine or tryptophan. Each record gives: J gene, clone size, V gene, D gene, CDR3 protein, CDR3 DNA. The D gene is left open where the match is weak. The listing skips clone size in some rows; elsewhere it reads once, few, many or a size class.

j_call: TRBJ2-2
clone_size: NA
v_call: TRBV6-6
d_call: TRBD1
cdr3_aa: CASSYFTTGGGELFF
cdr3_nt: TGTGCCAGCAGTTATTTTACTACAGGGGGCGGGGAGCTGTTTTTT

j_call: TRBJ1-2
clone_size: NA
v_call: TRBV11-2
d_call: NA
cdr3_aa: CASSFMDKGNYGYTF
cdr3_nt: TGTGCCAGCAGCTTCATGGACAAGGGGAACTATGGCTACACCTTC

j_call: TRBJ1-2
clone_size: NA
v_call: TRBV27
d_call: NA
cdr3_aa: CASSTARANYGYTF
cdr3_nt: TGTGCCAGCAGCACCGCCAGGGCTAACTATGGCTACACCTTC

j_call: TRBJ2-2
clone_size: NA
v_call: TRBV6-6
d_call: NA
cdr3_aa: CASSYRASVDTGELFF
cdr3_nt: TGTGCCAGCAGTTACAGGGCTTCGGTGGACACCGGGGAGCTGTTTTTT

j_call: TRBJ1-5
clone_size: few
v_call: TRBV5-1
d_call: NA
cdr3_aa: CASSLEGQPQHF
cdr3_nt: TGCGCCAGCAGCTTGGAGGGTCAGCCCCAGCATTTT

j_call: TRBJ1-2
clone_size: NA
v_call: TRBV28
d_call: NA
cdr3_aa: CASSHGAGTDSYGYTF
cdr3_nt: TGTGCCAGCAGCCACGGGGCGGGGACGGACTCCTATGGCTACACCTTC

j_call: TRBJ2-3
clone_size: NA
v_call: TRBV7-3
d_call: NA
cdr3_aa: CASSLVVTDTQYF
cdr3_nt: TGTGCCAGCAGCTTAGTGGTCACAGATACGCAGTATTTT

j_call: TRBJ2-2
clone_size: NA
v_call: TRBV16
d_call: NA
cdr3_aa: CASSQFSDRLTGELFF
cdr3_nt: TGTGCCAGCAGCCAATTTTCAGACAGGCTCACCGGGGAGCTGTTTTTT

j_call: TRBJ1-2
clone_size: medium-sized
v_call: TRBV27
d_call: NA
cdr3_aa: CASSPRQLGYGYTF
cdr3_nt: TGTGCCAGCAGCCCTAGGCAGTTAGGGTATGGCTACACCTTC

j_call: TRBJ1-3
clone_size: NA
v_call: TRBV6-5
d_call: NA
cdr3_aa: CASTPGTRTNTIYF
cdr3_nt: TGTGCCAGCACCCCCGGGACAAGGACAAACACCATATATTTT

j_call: TRBJ2-1
clone_size: NA
v_call: TRBV5-1
d_call: NA
cdr3_aa: CASSPGEFYNEQFF
cdr3_nt: TGCGCCAGCAGCCCAGGGGAATTTTACAATGAGCAGTTCTTC

j_call: TRBJ1-2
clone_size: NA
v_call: TRBV6-6
d_call: NA
cdr3_aa: CASSPGASGYTF
cdr3_nt: TGTGCCAGCAGTCCAGGGGCATCTGGCTACACCTTC

j_call: TRBJ2-3
clone_size: once
v_call: TRBV6-1
d_call: TRBD1
cdr3_aa: CASEIRDSLTDTQYF
cdr3_nt: TGTGCCAGCGAGATTCGGGACAGCCTAACAGATACGCAGTATTTT

j_call: TRBJ1-1
clone_size: NA
v_call: TRBV5-5
d_call: NA
cdr3_aa: CASSFGANTEAFF
cdr3_nt: TGTGCCAGCAGCTTTGGGGCGAACACTGAAGCTTTCTTT

j_call: TRBJ2-1
clone_size: NA
v_call: TRBV11-2
d_call: TRBD2
cdr3_aa: CASSLGTSPYNEQFF
cdr3_nt: TGTGCCAGCAGCTTGGGGACTAGTCCCTACAATGAGCAGTTCTTC

j_call: TRBJ1-3
clone_size: once
v_call: TRBV9
d_call: NA
cdr3_aa: CASSVDLGNTIYF
cdr3_nt: TGTGCCAGCAGCGTAGACCTTGGAAACACCATATATTTT

j_call: TRBJ1-1
clone_size: few
v_call: TRBV7-9
d_call: NA
cdr3_aa: CASSLERGWDTEAFF
cdr3_nt: TGTGCCAGCAGCTTAGAGAGGGGGTGGGACACTGAAGCTTTCTTT

j_call: TRBJ2-3
clone_size: NA
v_call: TRBV2
d_call: NA
cdr3_aa: CASSERRGWGFTDTQYF
cdr3_nt: TGTGCCAGCAGTGAAAGAAGGGGCTGGGGATTCACAGATACGCAGTATTTT

j_call: TRBJ1-4
clone_size: NA
v_call: TRBV5-4
d_call: NA
cdr3_aa: CASSPLGEGEKLFF
cdr3_nt: TGTGCCAGCAGCCCGCTTGGGGAAGGCGAAAAACTGTTTTTT

j_call: TRBJ2-3
clone_size: NA
v_call: TRBV5-1
d_call: TRBD1
cdr3_aa: CASSPTGTGGRDTQYF
cdr3_nt: TGCGCCAGCAGCCCTACCGGGACAGGGGGTAGAGATACGCAGTATTTT

j_call: TRBJ2-7
clone_size: NA
v_call: TRBV9
d_call: NA
cdr3_aa: CASSPGGPYEQYF
cdr3_nt: TGTGCCAGCAGCCCAGGAGGGCCGTACGAGCAGTACTTC

j_call: TRBJ1-5
clone_size: NA
v_call: TRBV19
d_call: NA
cdr3_aa: CASSRRWGGAFPQHF
cdr3_nt: TGTGCCAGTAGTCGGCGATGGGGGGGGGCGTTCCCCCAGCATTTT

j_call: TRBJ2-2
clone_size: few
v_call: TRBV15
d_call: TRBD1
cdr3_aa: CATSGGQGAFTGELFF
cdr3_nt: TGTGCCACCAGCGGCGGACAGGGCGCGTTCACCGGGGAGCTGTTTTTT

j_call: TRBJ1-2
clone_size: few
v_call: TRBV18
d_call: NA
cdr3_aa: CASGKGANYGYTF
cdr3_nt: TGTGCCAGCGGAAAGGGAGCTAACTATGGCTACACCTTC

j_call: TRBJ2-5
clone_size: NA
v_call: TRBV18
d_call: NA
cdr3_aa: CASSLLGEETQYF
cdr3_nt: TGTGCCAGCTCCCTCCTGGGGGAGGAGACCCAGTACTTC

j_call: TRBJ2-7
clone_size: few
v_call: TRBV12-5
d_call: NA
cdr3_aa: CASGLSPPPREQYF
cdr3_nt: TGTGCTAGTGGTTTGTCCCCTCCCCCTCGCGAGCAGTACTTC

j_call: TRBJ1-1
clone_size: few
v_call: TRBV4-1
d_call: TRBD1
cdr3_aa: CASSRGTGTANTEAFF
cdr3_nt: TGCGCCAGCAGCCGCGGGACCGGGACAGCGAACACTGAAGCTTTCTTT

j_call: TRBJ1-2
clone_size: NA
v_call: TRBV6-5
d_call: TRBD1
cdr3_aa: CASSFGTGVGYTF
cdr3_nt: TGTGCCAGCAGTTTCGGGACAGGGGTTGGCTACACCTTC

j_call: TRBJ1-1
clone_size: NA
v_call: TRBV11-2
d_call: TRBD1
cdr3_aa: CASSLQGALTEAFF
cdr3_nt: TGTGCCAGCAGCTTGCAGGGGGCGCTTACTGAAGCTTTCTTT

j_call: TRBJ2-1
clone_size: NA
v_call: TRBV7-6
d_call: NA
cdr3_aa: CASSPDQPPGSEQFF
cdr3_nt: TGTGCCAGCAGCCCCGACCAGCCGCCTGGGAGTGAGCAGTTCTTC

j_call: TRBJ2-3
clone_size: few
v_call: TRBV2
d_call: NA
cdr3_aa: CASSEAGPPGDTQYF
cdr3_nt: TGTGCCAGCAGTGAAGCAGGGCCACCCGGGGATACGCAGTATTTT

j_call: TRBJ2-7
clone_size: NA
v_call: TRBV5-1
d_call: NA
cdr3_aa: CASSSGPSKDYEQYF
cdr3_nt: TGCGCCAGCAGCTCGGGACCTAGCAAGGATTACGAGCAGTACTTC

j_call: TRBJ2-7
clone_size: NA
v_call: TRBV6-5
d_call: NA
cdr3_aa: CASSFSGTQTGYEQYF
cdr3_nt: TGTGCCAGCAGTTTTTCCGGGACTCAAACGGGATACGAGCAGTACTTC

j_call: TRBJ2-1
clone_size: few
v_call: TRBV10-1
d_call: NA
cdr3_aa: CASRVNAGFPQFF
cdr3_nt: TGCGCCAGCAGGGTTAACGCGGGGTTTCCCCAGTTCTTC

j_call: TRBJ2-5
clone_size: NA
v_call: TRBV2
d_call: NA
cdr3_aa: CASSSSATQYF
cdr3_nt: TGTGCCAGCAGCTCCTCCGCGACCCAGTACTTC

j_call: TRBJ2-7
clone_size: NA
v_call: TRBV4-1
d_call: NA
cdr3_aa: CASSRDKGPYEQYF
cdr3_nt: TGCGCCAGCAGCCGAGACAAGGGCCCCTACGAGCAGTACTTC

j_call: TRBJ2-7
clone_size: NA
v_call: TRBV18
d_call: TRBD1
cdr3_aa: CASSPAQGAYEQYF
cdr3_nt: TGTGCCAGCTCACCAGCCCAGGGGGCCTACGAGCAGTACTTC

j_call: TRBJ1-1
clone_size: NA
v_call: TRBV7-8
d_call: NA
cdr3_aa: CASSLTTPLQGRRGAEAFF
cdr3_nt: TGTGCCAGCAGCCTTACTACCCCCCTCCAGGGGAGGAGAGGCGCTGAAGCTTTCTTT